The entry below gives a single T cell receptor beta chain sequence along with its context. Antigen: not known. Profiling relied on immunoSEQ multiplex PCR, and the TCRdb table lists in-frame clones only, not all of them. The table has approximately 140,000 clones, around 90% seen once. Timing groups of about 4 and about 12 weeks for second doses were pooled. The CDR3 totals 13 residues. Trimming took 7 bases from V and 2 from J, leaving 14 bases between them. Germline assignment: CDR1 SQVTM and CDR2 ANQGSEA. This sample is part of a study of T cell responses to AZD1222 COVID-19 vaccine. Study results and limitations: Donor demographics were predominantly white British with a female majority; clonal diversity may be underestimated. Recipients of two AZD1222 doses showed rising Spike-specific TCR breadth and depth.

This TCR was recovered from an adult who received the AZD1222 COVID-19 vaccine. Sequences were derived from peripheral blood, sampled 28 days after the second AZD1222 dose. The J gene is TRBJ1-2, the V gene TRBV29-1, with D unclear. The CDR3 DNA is TGCAGCGCTGCTGAGACTAGGAACTATGGCTACACCTTC. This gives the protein CSAAETRNYGYTF.